This record covers a single T cell receptor (beta chain). There is no known antigen for this receptor. Nothing much larger sits one base from this clone, and base qualities are not available. These data come from a study of blood T cell repertoires in COVID-19 (dated by TCRdb to the early 2020s). About the investigation overall: Collaborator samples came from the United States, Italy and Spain and covered acute and convalescent phases of COVID-19. The material from the prospective study consisted of cDNA or gDNA derived from T cells, B-cell-depleted T cells, or PBMCs. A de-identified subject ID, COVID-19 status, age in years and sex were almost always included in the sample metadata. The dataset comprised deeply sampled blood TCRbeta repertoires from subjects exposed to, actively infected with, or recovered from COVID-19. The repertoires were released in a freely available public database intended as a resource for research on the immune response to SARS-CoV-2. Samples came from the ongoing ImmuneRACE study (first 160 participants) plus 1,254 subjects from 6 global collaborators. Where HLA class I and class II types were available, the types were taken from metadata supplied by the sample provider, not from assay-based typing. Findings and caveats that apply to the study as a whole: The amount of clinical and demographic metadata varied by source and participant and was provided uncurated.

Whole blood was collected in K2EDTA tubes by collaborating institutions according to the institutions' own protocols. For TCRbeta analysis, collaborators shipped samples as frozen whole blood, isolated PBMCs, or DNA extracted from either of those sample types. TCRbeta CDR3 regions were amplified from genomic DNA using the immunoSEQ Assay, a bias-controlled multiplex PCR. The authors processed their data as follows. Nucleated cell counts per sample were estimated from amplification of reference gene primers within the assay. To quantify the absolute abundance of each unique TCRbeta CDR3 rearrangement, sequence reads were collapsed and filtered. For each sample, productive Simpson clonality was calculated as the square root of Simpson's diversity index over productive rearrangements. Entries here come from immuneACCESS through TCRdb and include only in-frame sequences with V and J called. Some clones fail to appear in such tables; in the studies checked, an unresolved V gene covers under half of the shortfall, and the cause of the remainder is unknown. V, J and clone size are taken as reported in that table, and D and trimming were inferred from the DNA itself. Recorded for this sample are 85,000 to 90,000 clones; roughly nine tenths of them occurred a single time. The ten largest clones add up to roughly 5.4% of the sample.

The germline V gene gives CDR1 as MDHEN and CDR2 as SYDVKM. V is shortened by 8 bases, J by 3 bases, and the region joining them spans 19 bases. The CDR3, cysteine through phenylalanine, is 15 amino acids long. Only the CDR3 DNA is retained, 45 bases long and in frame from the first base. The receptor comes from an elderly woman with active COVID-19. The chain was built from TRBV28 and TRBJ1-1; the D gene identity is not certain. Sample: peripheral blood. The base sequence is TGTGCCAGCCCTCCAGCGGACGGGCGTGACACTGAAGCTTTCTTT. Its protein reads: CASPPADGRDTEAFF.